Below are 24 T cell receptor beta chains sequenced from a single sample in a study of blood T cell repertoires in COVID-19. Assay: immunoSEQ multiplex PCR; the TCRdb copy retains only in-frame clones and omits some. The table shows 200,000 to 250,000 clones, with around 80% occurring only once. Sequencing was carried out using peripheral blood. Receptors were obtained from a woman aged 70-85 years with acute or convalescent COVID-19.

The V call is TRBV10-3, the J call TRBJ2-7; D remains ambiguous. Germline loops: CDR1 ENHRY, CDR2 SYGVKD. The CDR3 is 15 amino acids. V shed 6 bases and J shed 1 base, with 16 bases lying between them. The CDR3 loop reads CAISGPPLTSYEQYF. The CDR3 nucleotides are TGTGCCATCAGCGGTCCCCCCCTTACTTCCTACGAGCAGTACTTC.

The rearrangement joins TRBV30 to TRBJ2-7; D unclear. The length of the CDR3 is 11 residues. The V end was cut by 1 base, the J end by 2 bases, with 3 bases between. CDR1 GTSNPN and CDR2 SVGIG come from the germline V gene (reference sequence). This CDR3 reads CAWSGAYEQYF. The CDR3 nucleotides are TGTGCCTGGAGTGGAGCCTACGAGCAGTACTTC. Combining the CDR3 with reference TRBV30 and TRBJ2-7 gives the whole variable domain SQTIHQWPATLVQPVGSPLSLECTVEGTSNPNLYWYRQAAGRGLQLLFYSVGIGQISSEVPQNLSASRPQDRQFILSSKKLLLSDSGFYLCAWSGAYEQYFGPGTRLTVT.

This clone was seen a few times. The chain combines TRBV5-1 with TRBJ2-7; TRBD1 matches at 8 bases. Trimming cost V 7 bases and J 0 bases; bases outside gene matches: 3. This CDR3 is 13 amino acids long. The germline CDR1 and CDR2 sequences are SGHRS and YFSETQ. The chain's CDR3 is CASGQGHSYEQYF. As DNA, the CDR3 is TGCGCCAGCGGACAGGGACACTCCTACGAGCAGTACTTC.

The genes are TRBV5-6 and TRBJ2-1; maybe TRBD2 (5 bases). In germline, CDR1 is SGHDT, CDR2 YYEEEE. V lost 4 bases and J lost 0, with 11 bases in between. The CDR3 totals 15 residues. CDR3 region: CASSPGLDSYNEQFF. The CDR3 DNA follows: TGTGCCAGCAGCCCAGGACTCGACTCCTACAATGAGCAGTTCTTC.

This rearrangement joins TRBV27 to TRBJ1-4; a weak D match, TRBD1 (6 bases). The CDR3 is 13 amino acids. With 6 bases removed from V and 7 bases from J, the gap between germline ends came to 12 bases. Per germline, CDR1 MNHEY and CDR2 SMNVEV (reference sequence). In DNA form, the CDR3 reads TGTGCCAGCAGCATGGGACATCTTGAAAAACTGTTTTTT. It encodes CASSMGHLEKLFF.

This chain links TRBV2 with TRBJ1-2; no firm D call. The length of the CDR3 is 14 residues. Looked up from germline, CDR1 is SNHLY and CDR2 is FYNNEI. V lost 3 bases, J lost 4 bases, and 12 bases lay in between. CDR3 protein: CASSDTERSYGYTF. Written as DNA, the CDR3 is TGTGCCAGCAGTGACACGGAGCGGAGCTATGGCTACACCTTC. The full variable domain, rest sourced from reference TRBV2 and TRBJ1-2, is EPEVTQTPSHQVTQMGQEVILRCVPISNHLYFYWYRQILGQKVEFLVSFYNNEISEKSEIFDDQFSVERPDGSNFTLKIRSTKLEDSAMYFCASSDTERSYGYTFGSGTRLTVV.

The CDR3 loop is CAIGGDGETQYF. The CDR3 bases are TGTGCCATAGGAGGGGACGGGGAGACCCAGTACTTC. V and J are TRBV10-3 and TRBJ2-5; maybe TRBD2 (6 bases). CDR1 is ENHRY and CDR2 is SYGVKD in the germline V gene. The CDR3 length is 12 residues. Trimming stripped 9 bases from V and 5 bases from J, with 13 bases between.

This chain connects TRBV18 to TRBJ1-1, with 7 bases fitting TRBD1. With 1 base clipped from V and 0 bases from J, the junction kept 2 bases outside the gene matches. Germline assignment: CDR1 KGHSH and CDR2 LQKENI. This CDR3 contains 15 residues. In DNA, the CDR3 is TGTGCCAGCTCACCACTCACAGGGGTGAACACTGAAGCTTTCTTT. This encodes CASSPLTGVNTEAFF.

With respect to this clone: This sample includes further DNA sequences coding for the same CDR3. V is TRBV12-3 or TRBV12-4 and J is TRBJ2-1; D might be TRBD2 (6 bases). V lost 3 bases, J lost 5 bases, and 8 bases lay in between. The CDR3 has 13 amino acids. Here the CDR3 reads CASSFSGNNEQFF. DNA of the CDR3: TGTGCCAGCAGTTTTAGCGGAAACAATGAGCAGTTCTTC.

The chain combines TRBV29-1 with TRBJ2-1; 7 bases map to TRBD2. CDR3 length: 14 amino acids. The trim removed 8 bases at V and 9 bases at J, leaving 16 bases unmatched. Germline CDR1 is SQVTM and CDR2 is ANQGSEA. CDR3 DNA sequence: TGCAGCTTACCCAGAGCGGGAATCCCCAGTGAGCAGTTCTTC. Translation gives CSLPRAGIPSEQFF.

A single count supports this clone. CDR3: CASSLQREGSYNEQFF. For the CDR3, the DNA is TGCGCCAGCAGCCTCCAGCGGGAGGGGTCCTACAATGAGCAGTTCTTC. The chain carries TRBV5-1 and TRBJ2-1, with 10 bases identical to TRBD2. Germline V CDR1 and CDR2: SGHRS, YFSETQ. The junction had 5 bases not matched to a gene; V was cut back by 4 bases and J by 1 base. CDR3 length: 16 residues.

V is TRBV2 and J is TRBJ1-2; D is uncertain. The CDR3 extends over 13 amino acids. V was shortened by 8 bases and J by 3 bases, with 13 bases between the two germline ends. CDR1 is SNHLY, CDR2 FYNNEI, per germline. The CDR3: CASLFPVDYGYTF. For the CDR3, the DNA is TGTGCCAGCCTCTTCCCAGTCGACTATGGCTACACCTTC.

The rearrangement joins TRBV14 to TRBJ1-1; D gene unclear. Trimming shortened V by 5 bases and J by 1 base, and 8 bases separated the two germline ends. The CDR3 is 13 residues long. Germline V gene lookup returns CDR1 SGHDN and CDR2 FVKESK. The chain's CDR3 is CASSTYRNTEAFF. For the CDR3, the DNA is TGTGCCAGCAGCACTTACAGGAACACTGAAGCTTTCTTT.

V is TRBV7-9 and J is TRBJ1-5; no clear D. Germline V gene lookup returns CDR1 SEHNR and CDR2 FQNEAQ (reference sequence). V shed 5 bases and J shed 3 bases, with 8 bases lying between them. The CDR3 is 13 amino acids. This CDR3 is CASSRTSNQPQHF. CDR3 DNA sequence: TGTGCCAGCAGCCGGACTTCCAATCAGCCCCAGCATTTT.

This rearrangement joins TRBV29-1 to TRBJ2-1, with D possibly being TRBD2 (5 bases). Germline V gene lookup returns CDR1 SQVTM and CDR2 ANQGSEA. This CDR3 region has 12 residues. Trimming left V 4 bases short and J 5 bases short, with 9 bases between. As DNA, the CDR3 is TGCAGCGTTGTCCCCGGGGACAATGAGCAGTTCTTC. It codes for CSVVPGDNEQFF.

The chain employs TRBV6-2 or TRBV6-3 and TRBJ1-1; 9 nucleotides match TRBD1. Germline trimming cut 0 bases from V and 4 bases from J; bases unmatched to any gene: 9. Germline CDR1 is MNHEY and CDR2 is SVGEGT. The CDR3 length is 17 residues. The CDR3: CASSYSPGQGRSTEAFF. CDR3 coding DNA: TGTGCCAGCAGTTACTCTCCGGGACAGGGTCGGAGCACTGAAGCTTTCTTT.

In its sample, this clone was seen once. The CDR3 DNA is TGTGCCAGCAGCGAAACTCCTTTCGACAGGGGCGGTAGTGACGAGCAGTACTTC. The encoded protein is CASSETPFDRGGSDEQYF. V is TRBV6-1 and J is TRBJ2-7; 8 bases agree with TRBD1. Germline CDR1 is MNHNS and CDR2 is SASEGT. The CDR3 runs 18 residues. After removal of 6 bases from V and 5 bases from J, the junction contained 21 bases not matched to a gene.

The V and J genes are TRBV6-6 and TRBJ1-1; D unresolved. Germline assignment: CDR1 MNHNY and CDR2 SVGAGI (reference sequence). The V end lost 7 bases, the J end lost 2 bases, and 5 bases lay between the germline ends. The CDR3 sequence is 11 residues long. The DNA of the CDR3 is TGTGCCAGCACCATCAACACTGAAGCTTTCTTT. It specifies CASTINTEAFF.

V gene TRBV5-4 combines with J gene TRBJ2-1, with 9 bases matching TRBD2. This CDR3 has 17 residues. Trimming took 4 bases from V and 2 from J; bases not matched to a gene: 10. CDR1 and CDR2 from the germline V gene are SGHNT and YYREEE (reference sequence). The CDR3 protein is CASSPSLAGGTYNEQFF. CDR3 coding DNA: TGTGCCAGCAGCCCGTCACTAGCGGGCGGTACCTACAATGAGCAGTTCTTC.

The chain links TRBV30 to TRBJ1-4; 8 bases line up with TRBD1. There are 14 residues in the CDR3. Germline V lookup: CDR1 GTSNPN, CDR2 SVGIG (reference sequence). The ends lost 4 bases at V and 10 bases at J; junction bases unmatched: 11. In DNA form, the CDR3 reads TGTGCCTGGACCTTACAGGGGGAGTCGGGAAAACTGTTTTTT. Its protein product is CAWTLQGESGKLFF. Based on the CDR3 plus reference TRBV30 and TRBJ1-4, the full variable domain is SQTIHQWPATLVQPVGSPLSLECTVEGTSNPNLYWYRQAAGRGLQLLFYSVGIGQISSEVPQNLSASRPQDRQFILSSKKLLLSDSGFYLCAWTLQGESGKLFFGSGTQLSVL.

V and J are TRBV5-4 and TRBJ2-7; 10 positions agree with TRBD1. The germline V gene has CDR1 SGHNT and CDR2 YYREEE (reference sequence). The CDR3 has 14 amino acids. Germline trimming cut 4 bases from V and 3 bases from J; bases unmatched to any gene: 4. CDR3 loop: CASSPRDRGYEQYF. CDR3 coding DNA: TGTGCCAGCAGCCCTCGGGACAGGGGCTACGAGCAGTACTTC.

The V gene is TRBV28, the J gene TRBJ1-4; perhaps TRBD1 as D (6 bases). CDR1 is MDHEN, CDR2 SYDVKM, per germline. This CDR3 is 15 amino acids long. V was trimmed by 2 bases and J by 8 bases, leaving 15 bases between them. CDR3 bases: TGTGCCAGCAGTTTACCGCAGGGGTTAAGGGAAAAACTGTTTTTT. Translated: CASSLPQGLREKLFF.

This clone appeared once. V and J are TRBV15 and TRBJ2-6; D remains ambiguous. The CDR3 extends over 18 amino acids. V was pared by 0 bases and J by 0 bases, with 12 bases between. The germline V gene encodes CDR1 LNHNV and CDR2 YYDKDF (reference sequence). This CDR3 reads CATSRDPARLSGANVLTF. DNA of the CDR3: TGTGCCACCAGCAGAGATCCAGCGCGACTCTCTGGGGCCAACGTCCTGACTTTC.

A few counts support this clone. The V call is TRBV5-1, the J call TRBJ2-2; 8 bases align to TRBD1. The CDR3 consists of 16 residues. CDR1 and CDR2 from the germline V gene are SGHRS and YFSETQ. J was trimmed by 4 bases and V by 4 bases; bases with no gene match: 9. The CDR3 loop reads CASSPGQGEITGELFF. CDR3 nucleotides: TGCGCCAGCAGCCCCGGACAGGGAGAAATCACCGGGGAGCTGTTTTTT.